This passage covers 14 T cell receptor beta chains from one sample sequenced in a study of PD-1 blockade in classical Hodgkin lymphoma. TCRdb's table, derived via immunoSEQ multiplex PCR, lists solely in-frame clones and lacks some. Of about 27,000 clones listed, around four fifths are singletons. There was relapse after autologous stem cell transplantation in every patient, and there was variation in brentuximab vedotin exposure. Material: peripheral blood mononuclear cells (PBMCs), obtained before the second cycle of nivolumab. The receptors shown here come from a human donor with classical Hodgkin lymphoma.

The rearrangement joins TRBV11-2 to TRBJ2-3; no clear D gene. There are 12 residues in the CDR3. Germline V gives CDR1 SGHAT, CDR2 FQNNGV. The V gene lost 2 bases and the J gene lost 4 bases, with 4 bases spanning the gap. CDR3 residues: CASSLMADTQYF. The CDR3 DNA follows: TGTGCCAGCAGCTTAATGGCAGATACGCAGTATTTT.

In its sample, this clone was seen a few times. The V and J genes are TRBV7-3 and TRBJ1-1; maybe TRBD1 (6 bases). Trimming pared 0 bases from V and 4 bases from J, leaving 12 bases between. In germline, CDR1 is SGHTA, CDR2 FQGTGA. This CDR3 region has 15 residues. CDR3 sequence reads: CASSLTPAGVTEAFF. As DNA, the CDR3 is TGTGCCAGCAGCTTAACCCCGGCAGGGGTCACTGAAGCTTTCTTT.

The chain couples TRBV6-1 to TRBJ1-2, with 9 bases matching TRBD1. The CDR3 has 13 residues. The germline V gene has CDR1 MNHNS and CDR2 SASEGT. J lost 3 bases, V lost 9 bases, and 5 bases had no gene match. CDR3 loop: CASARTGDYGYTF. The CDR3 region has the DNA TGTGCCAGTGCCCGGACAGGGGACTATGGCTACACCTTC.

V gene TRBV19 combines with J gene TRBJ2-6; the D call may be TRBD1 or TRBD2 (7 bases each). Germline CDR1 reads LNHDA; CDR2 reads SQIVND (reference sequence). Trimming removed 4 bases from V and 1 base from J, with 17 bases in between. The length of the CDR3 is 18 residues. For the CDR3, the DNA is TGTGCCAGTAGTAGGGGAGGGACAGTACCGTCTGGGGCCAACGTCCTGACTTTC. Protein sequence: CASSRGGTVPSGANVLTF.

The chain employs TRBV7-2 and TRBJ2-7; 8 bases match TRBD2. V lost 4 bases and J lost 3; bases outside the gene matches: 5. In germline, CDR1 is SGHTA, CDR2 FQGNSA. The CDR3 spans 14 residues. CDR3 region: CASSSSAGGYEQYF. DNA of the CDR3: TGTGCCAGCAGCTCCTCTGCGGGAGGCTACGAGCAGTACTTC.

The rearrangement links TRBV9 to TRBJ1-2, with D perhaps TRBD1 (5 bases). This CDR3 contains 16 residues. Germline V gene lookup returns CDR1 SGDLS and CDR2 YYNGEE. V lost 5 bases and J lost 4, with 21 bases in between. CDR3 coding DNA: TGTGCCAGCAGGGGGGAGAGGGAGAACTCCTTCTATGGCTACACCTTC. It encodes CASRGERENSFYGYTF.

V and J are TRBV28 and TRBJ2-5, with 9 positions matching TRBD2. Germline V gives CDR1 MDHEN, CDR2 SYDVKM. V lost 8 bases, J lost 3 bases, and 13 bases stayed unmatched. CDR3 length equals 16 residues. The CDR3 DNA is TGTGCCAGCCGAGTTTGGCCGGCTAGCGGGGAAGAGACCCAGTACTTC. Protein product: CASRVWPASGEETQYF.

This chain connects TRBV15 to TRBJ2-5; the D is unclear. Germline values: CDR1 LNHNV, CDR2 YYDKDF (reference sequence). The CDR3 sequence is 14 residues long. The germline V and J ends were trimmed by 0 bases and 1 base, with 6 bases remaining between them. Here the CDR3 DNA reads TGTGCCACCAGCAGAGAGGCGTCCCAAGAGACCCAGTACTTC. It yields the protein CATSREASQETQYF.

The rearrangement joins TRBV6-1 to TRBJ1-1; D unresolved. V gave up 4 bases and J gave up 1 base, with 7 bases separating them. From germline, CDR1 is MNHNS and CDR2 SASEGT. The CDR3 length is 13 residues. The CDR3, as DNA: TGTGCCAGCAGTGTTCGGGCGAACACTGAAGCTTTCTTT. It encodes CASSVRANTEAFF.

The chain is built from TRBV5-4 and TRBJ1-2, with 7 positions matching TRBD1. The CDR3 consists of 14 residues. V trimming: 5 bases; J trimming: 2 bases; junction bases outside the gene matches: 6. Germline CDR1 and CDR2: SGHNT and YYREEE (reference sequence). The CDR3 spells CASSLEQGNYGYTF. The DNA of the CDR3 is TGTGCCAGCAGTCTGGAACAGGGGAACTATGGCTACACCTTC.

The chain couples TRBV27 to TRBJ1-1; D unresolved. Germline V gene sequence: CDR1 MNHEY, CDR2 SMNVEV (reference sequence). The V gene lost 4 bases and the J gene lost 6 bases, with 18 bases spanning the gap. The CDR3 covers 15 residues. This chain's CDR3 is CASSSPSRGTSEAFF. The CDR3 bases are TGTGCCAGCAGTTCGCCCTCCCGGGGTACCTCTGAAGCTTTCTTT.

V usage is TRBV19 and J usage is TRBJ1-4; 7 bases fit TRBD1. Germline values: CDR1 LNHDA, CDR2 SQIVND (reference sequence). Trimming took 6 bases from V and 8 from J; bases not matched to a gene: 9. The CDR3 sequence is 14 residues long. CDR3 residues: CASRQGGPMEKLFF. CDR3 bases: TGTGCCAGTAGGCAGGGGGGGCCGATGGAAAAACTGTTTTTT.

This clone has only one observation. V and J are TRBV4-3 and TRBJ1-4; unclear D gene. Germline CDR1 and CDR2: LGHNA and YSLEER. V gave up 5 bases and J gave up 6 bases, with 13 bases separating them. CDR3 length: 14 amino acids. For the CDR3, the DNA is TGCGCCAGCAGCGACCGGGCTGATGATGAAAAACTGTTTTTT. Translation gives CASSDRADDEKLFF.

This clone showed up just once. V gene TRBV19 combines with J gene TRBJ1-5; D not certain. CDR1 LNHDA and CDR2 SQIVND come from the germline V gene (reference sequence). V gave up 7 bases and J gave up 7 bases, with 11 bases separating them. The CDR3 covers 12 residues. In nucleotides, the CDR3 is TGTGCCAGTATGTCGGGGAGACAGCCCCAGCATTTT. It encodes CASMSGRQPQHF.